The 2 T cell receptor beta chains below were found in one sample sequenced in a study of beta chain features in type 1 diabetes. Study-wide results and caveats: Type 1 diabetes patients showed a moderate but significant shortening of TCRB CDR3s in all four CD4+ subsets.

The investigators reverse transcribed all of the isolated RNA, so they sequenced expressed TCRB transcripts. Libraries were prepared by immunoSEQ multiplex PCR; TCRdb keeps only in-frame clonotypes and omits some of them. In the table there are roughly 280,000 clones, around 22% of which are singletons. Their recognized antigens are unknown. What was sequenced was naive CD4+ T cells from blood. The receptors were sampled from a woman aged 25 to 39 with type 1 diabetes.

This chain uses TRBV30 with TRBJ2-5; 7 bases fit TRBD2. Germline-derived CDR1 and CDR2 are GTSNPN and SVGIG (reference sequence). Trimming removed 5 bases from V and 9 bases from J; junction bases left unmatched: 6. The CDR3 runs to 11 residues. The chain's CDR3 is CAWGEAGAQYF. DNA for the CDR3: TGTGCCTGGGGCGAGGCGGGAGCCCAGTACTTC.

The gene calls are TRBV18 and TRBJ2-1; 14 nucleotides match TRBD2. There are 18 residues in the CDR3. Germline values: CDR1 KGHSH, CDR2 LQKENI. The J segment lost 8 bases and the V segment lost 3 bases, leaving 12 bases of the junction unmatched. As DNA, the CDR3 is TGTGCCAGCTCACCGACCGTCCCGGGACTAGCGGGGGCGGATGAGCAGTTCTTC. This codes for CASSPTVPGLAGADEQFF.